This T cell receptor (beta chain) was identified during a study of OX40 agonist ivuxolimab in advanced cancers. Study information: The patients received ivuxolimab by intravenous route every 2 weeks at 0.01 to 10 mg/kg. Males comprised around 78% of the group, whose mean age was 60 years (range 23 to 79). Enrollees could have had prior anti-PD-1, anti-PD-L1 or anti-CTLA-4 therapy, which roughly 40% had received.

The assay was immunoSEQ multiplex PCR, and TCRdb's table has in-frame clones only and misses some. The data show around 25,000 clones, 80% to 90% seen once. The trim removed 8 bases at V and 3 bases at J, leaving 14 bases unmatched. This CDR3 is 17 amino acids long. Germline CDR1 is SNHLY and CDR2 is FYNNEI. V is TRBV2 and J is TRBJ2-1; 9 bases align to TRBD2. The source is an adult with an advanced solid tumor such as melanoma, head and neck, liver or kidney cancer. Material: CD4+ or CD8+ T cells sorted from blood, obtained in a trial of the OX40 agonist ivuxolimab. CDR3 coding DNA: TGTGCCAGCCAACACTACGGAGCGGGAGGAAGCTACAATGAGCAGTTCTTC. It specifies CASQHYGAGGSYNEQFF.